Included here is one T cell receptor (beta chain) sequence, with context. Other DNA sequences in the same sample also yield this CDR3. This sample stems from a study of blood T cell repertoires in COVID-19. Study context: T cells, B-cell-depleted T cells, or PBMCs provided the cDNA or gDNA that served as material.

V gave up 4 bases and J gave up 2 bases, with 9 bases separating them. Germline V lookup: CDR1 SNHLY, CDR2 FYNNEI. The CDR3 loop spans 14 amino acids. Authors' processing steps: Nucleated cell number was recorded as an estimate derived from reference gene primer amplification. Some clones are missing from TCRdb's copy, which holds only in-frame ones; the method was immunoSEQ multiplex PCR. The V and J calls and clone size were taken over from that table, and D and trimming were inferred from the DNA. In the table there are around 380,000 clones, 81% of which are singletons. The source is a human donor with acute or convalescent COVID-19. The donor label of this sample is uncertain. Specimen: peripheral blood. The J gene is TRBJ1-5, the V gene TRBV2; possibly TRBD1 for D (6 bases). The CDR3 loop reads CASSVTGRNQPQHF. The CDR3 DNA follows: TGTGCCAGCAGTGTCACAGGGCGCAATCAGCCCCAGCATTTT.